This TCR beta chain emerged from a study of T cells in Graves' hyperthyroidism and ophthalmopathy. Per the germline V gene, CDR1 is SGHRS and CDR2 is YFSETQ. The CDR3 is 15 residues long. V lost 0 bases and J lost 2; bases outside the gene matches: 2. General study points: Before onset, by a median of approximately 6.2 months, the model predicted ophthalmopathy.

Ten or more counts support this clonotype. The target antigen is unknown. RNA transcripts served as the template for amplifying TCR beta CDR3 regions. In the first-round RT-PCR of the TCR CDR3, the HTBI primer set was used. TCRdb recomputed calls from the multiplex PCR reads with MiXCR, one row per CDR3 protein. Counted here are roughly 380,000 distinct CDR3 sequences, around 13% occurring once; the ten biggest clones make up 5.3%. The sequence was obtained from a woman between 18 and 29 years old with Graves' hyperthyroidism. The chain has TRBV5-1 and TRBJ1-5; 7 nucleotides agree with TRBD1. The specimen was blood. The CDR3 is CASSLEGTGNQPQHF. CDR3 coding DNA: TGCGCCAGCAGCTTGGAGGGGACAGGCAATCAGCCCCAGCATTTT.